This T cell receptor (beta chain) was recovered during a study of T cells expressing NK-cell markers (dated by TCRdb to the early 2020s). Context from the whole study: In sorted CD3+CD56+NKG2C+, CD3+CD56+NKG2C- and CD3+CD56-NKG2C+ T-cell subsets from several donors, TCR beta-chain repertoires were profiled. Seven of the eight sequenced donors were HCMV-seropositive and one was HCMV-seronegative. The eight sequenced donors were randomly selected healthy volunteers, three men and five women. Libraries were sequenced as 2 x 150 bp reads on Illumina HiSeq 2000/2500, MiSeq or NextSeq. The full study reports these points: Whether the expanded NKG2C-expressing T cell clones were specific for HCMV antigens was left unclear. For six donors, the dominant CD3+CD56+NKG2C+ clonotypes were among the top 10 CD8+ clonotypes and accounted for about 1.0-8% of CD8+ T cells. Those dominant clonotypes were again the most abundant among CD3+CD56-NKG2C+ cells in a few donors, at roughly 28.3-60.1%.

Sequencing was performed on an Illumina HiSeq 2000. TCR beta cDNA libraries were made by 5'RACE template switching that added a universal primer site and unique molecular identifiers. Synthesis of cDNA was primed from the TCR beta constant segment and was followed by two consecutive PCR amplification steps. The study's processing was this. MIGEC was used to demultiplex reads and group the reads by UMI, and MiTCR was used to assemble and quantify clonotypes. To remove erroneous sequences, TCR cDNA sequences were retained only when supported by two or more reads. The tcR package was used for downstream repertoire analysis, with clonotypes matched between fractions based on CDR3 nucleotide sequence plus V segment. VDJmatch was used to annotate antigen specificity against VDJdb, with one amino acid substitution in CDR3 permitted. One entry per CDR3 protein sequence results from the TCRdb reprocessing of the reads, with DNA left out. The V and J calls follow TCRdb's processing rather than the paper's. This sample's listing comprises some 600,000 distinct CDR3 sequences. Jointly, the top ten make up approximately 3.5% of the sample.

As regards this clonotype: Its cognate antigen has yet to be identified.

Via the germline V gene, CDR1 is SGHTA and CDR2 FQGNSA. The CDR3 numbers 15 residues from cysteine through phenylalanine. DNA is not recorded here. HCMV-specific IgG was detected in serum with a commercial ELISA kit to determine HCMV serostatus. Ficoll density gradient centrifugation was used to isolate peripheral blood mononuclear cells from blood. The rearranged segments are TRBV7-2 and TRBJ2-3; checking the TCRdb D call of TRBD1 is not possible without DNA. The sample consisted of blood T cells: a sorted CD56 or NKG2C T cell subset, CD4+ or CD8+ T cells, or bulk PBMC T cells (not recorded which). The clonotype originates from a man aged 18 to 29 in good health. Donor details come from another sample of the same person, matched by shared clones. CDR3 reads: CASSLGAGTLDTQYF.